This is a list of T cell receptor beta chains from one sample in a study of monozygotic twins with inflammatory bowel disease. TCRdb derives one entry per CDR3 protein from the 5' RACE reads, leaving out DNA. This sample's table reports 110,000 to 150,000 distinct CDR3 sequences. Sequenced sample: blood. Receptor source: a human donor with ulcerative colitis or Crohn's disease, or a healthy co-twin of an affected twin (not recorded which). Both conserved end residues are part of each CDR3.

TRBJ1-1	TRBV20-1	CSALHGTEAFF
TRBJ1-3	TRBV6-6	CASSSQGSGNTIYF
TRBJ2-1	TRBV11-2	CASSPRLGTYNEQFF
TRBJ2-1	TRBV5-1	CASSLWGQGTSNEQFF
TRBJ2-2	TRBV14	CASSQGSPNTGELFF
TRBJ1-5	TRBV5-1	CASSPRTGSNQPQHF
TRBJ2-7	TRBV28	CASSFLRGIYEQYF
TRBJ2-5	TRBV27	CASSFIAGDQETQYF
TRBJ2-6	TRBV4-3	CASSQDPANAAGANVLTF
TRBJ1-5	TRBV20-1	CSANVRPNQPQHF
TRBJ1-1	TRBV6-5	CASSYSRGTEAFF
TRBJ2-6	TRBV3-1	CASSQEARTGTLNVLTF
TRBJ1-5	TRBV28	CASIFGGQNSNQPQHF
TRBJ1-1	TRBV3-1	CASSPGGILGNEAFF
TRBJ2-2	TRBV28	CASRSTGVLELFF
TRBJ2-7	TRBV20-1	CSASGKPYEQYF
TRBJ1-6	TRBV7-2	CASSLVGLRGSPLHF
TRBJ2-3	TRBV28	CASSSWILAGRADTQYF
TRBJ1-2	TRBV19	CASSIVRDGINYGYTF
TRBJ2-5	TRBV29-1	CSAKTGLQETQYF
TRBJ2-1	TRBV19	CASSIKRVSYNEQFF
TRBJ2-5	TRBV11-2	CASSLQERETQYF
TRBJ2-3	TRBV6-2/TRBV6-3	CASSVRGGTDTQYF
TRBJ2-7	TRBV12-3/TRBV12-4	CASSLIGSSYEQYF
TRBJ2-3	TRBV5-1	CASIQTSGSRGTQYF
TRBJ2-3	TRBV11-2	CASSLNGGGTDTQYF
TRBJ1-1	TRBV5-1	CASSLGQGTLLAEAFF
TRBJ2-3	TRBV5-4	CASSYAREGADTQYF
TRBJ2-1	TRBV10-3	CAISDLAGTYNEQFF
TRBJ2-2	TRBV30	CAWSVHGNTGELFF